This T cell receptor (beta chain) was profiled in a study of cytomegalovirus exposure and HLA in healthy donors. Findings of the study overall: According to reports, the classifier identified cytomegalovirus status with high specificity and sensitivity. Cytomegalovirus-associated status was assigned to approximately 160 TCR beta chains.

A note on this clone: The antigen is unknown.

Profiled with immunoSEQ multiplex PCR; TCRdb holds only in-frame clones, not every one. This sample has 100,000 to 150,000 clones, with under 90% found just once. This CDR3 spans 13 amino acids. J gave up 5 bases and V 4 bases, and 2 bases lay outside the gene matches. The germline CDR1 and CDR2 sequences are MDHEN and SYDVKM. The receptor was isolated from a woman under 30 in good health and CMV-seronegative. The chain is built from TRBV28 and TRBJ2-5; 9 bases fit TRBD1. Sample: PBMCs. The DNA for the CDR3 is TGTGCCAGCAGTTACGGACAGGGGGAGACCCAGTACTTC. It yields the protein CASSYGQGETQYF.